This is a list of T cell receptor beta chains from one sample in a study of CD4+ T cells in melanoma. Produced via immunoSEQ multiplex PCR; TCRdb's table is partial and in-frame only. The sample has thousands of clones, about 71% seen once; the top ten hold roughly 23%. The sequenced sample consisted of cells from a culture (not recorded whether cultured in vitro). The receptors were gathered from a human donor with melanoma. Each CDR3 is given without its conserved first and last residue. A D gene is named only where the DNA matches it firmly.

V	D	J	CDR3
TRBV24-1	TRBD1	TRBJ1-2	ATSEGQGANYGYT
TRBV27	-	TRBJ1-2	ASSLTVRDGANYGYT
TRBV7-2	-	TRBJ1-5	ASSLSGGSGQPQH
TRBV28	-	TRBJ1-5	ASRSGIVGNQPQH
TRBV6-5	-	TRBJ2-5	ASRGDPQETQY
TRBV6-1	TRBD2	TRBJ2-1	ASSEWASGNPTSEQF
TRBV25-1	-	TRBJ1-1	ASSQTNTEAF
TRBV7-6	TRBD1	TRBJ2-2	ASSPAGTGNTGELF
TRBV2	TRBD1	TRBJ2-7	ASSRQGSYEQY
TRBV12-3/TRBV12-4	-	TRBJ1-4	ASRPGRMVKLF
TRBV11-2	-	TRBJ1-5	ASSLGQTNQPQH